A single sample gave rise to the 14 T cell receptor beta chains below, sequenced in a study of T cells after yellow fever vaccination. TCRdb reprocessed the 5' RACE reads via MiXCR and lists one record per CDR3 protein. The table records approximately 85,000 distinct CDR3 sequences, about 14% of them present only once. This specimen was CD8+ T cells not binding an NS4B(214-222) dextramer, sorted from PBMCs, taken approximately 20 days after the first yellow fever vaccination. The source is a man younger than 35 who received the YFV17D yellow fever vaccine.

In its sample, this clonotype was seen a few times. The chain employs TRBV6-5 and TRBJ2-7; D gene ambiguous. The germline gives CDR1 MNHEY, CDR2 SVGAGI. CDR3 length equals 11 residues. V was shortened by 8 bases and J by 4 bases, with 9 bases between the two germline ends. The CDR3 reads CASSTGYEQYF. The CDR3 DNA reads as TGTGCCAGCTCTACCGGGTACGAGCAGTACTTC.

V and J are TRBV5-5 and TRBJ2-5; 11 bases align to TRBD2. The length of the CDR3 is 16 residues. V lost 0 bases and J lost 5; bases outside the gene matches: 6. Germline V gene sequence: CDR1 SGHKS, CDR2 YYEKEE (reference sequence). CDR3 sequence reads: CASSLEVAGGRETQYF. CDR3 nucleotides: TGTGCCAGCAGCTTGGAAGTAGCGGGGGGGCGCGAGACCCAGTACTTC.

This rearrangement joins TRBV4-1 to TRBJ2-3; a weak D match, TRBD2 (5 bases). The V end was cut by 4 bases, the J end by 1 base, with 12 bases between. Germline-derived CDR1 and CDR2 are MGHRA and YSYEKL. The CDR3 has 15 amino acids. The chain's CDR3 is CASSPRLGGTDTQYF. CDR3 in DNA: TGCGCCAGCAGCCCACGTCTCGGGGGCACAGATACGCAGTATTTT.

This clonotype was seen a few times. The gene calls are TRBV12-3 or TRBV12-4 and TRBJ1-1; D is uncertain. Trimming took 3 bases from V and 4 from J, leaving 12 bases between them. The CDR3 runs to 14 residues. The chain's CDR3 is CASSFDGPGTEAFF. Here the CDR3 DNA reads TGTGCCAGCAGTTTTGACGGACCTGGCACTGAAGCTTTCTTT.

The chain couples TRBV3-1 to TRBJ1-5, with no clear D. The CDR3 length is 15 residues. The V end lost 4 bases, the J end lost 0 bases, and 10 bases lay between the germline ends. Per the germline V gene, CDR1 is LGHDT and CDR2 is YNNKEL (reference sequence). In nucleotides, the CDR3 is TGTGCCAGCAGCCGAAAAGGGTTTAGCAATCAGCCCCAGCATTTT. Translated, it gives CASSRKGFSNQPQHF.

As DNA, the CDR3 is TGTGCCAGCAGCCCGACAGGGTCCTACGAGCAGTACTTC. Translating gives CASSPTGSYEQYF. The rearrangement joins TRBV7-9 to TRBJ2-7, with 7 bases matching TRBD1. With 5 bases clipped from V and 1 base from J, the junction kept 2 bases outside the gene matches. Germline CDR1 is SEHNR and CDR2 is FQNEAQ (reference sequence). This CDR3 is built from 13 residues. The full variable domain, completed using reference TRBV7-9 and TRBJ2-7, is DTGVSQNPRHKITKRGQNVTFRCDPISEHNRLYWYRQTLGQGPEFLTYFQNEAQLEKSRLLSDRFSAERPKGSFSTLEIQRTEQGDSAMYLCASSPTGSYEQYFGPGTRLTVT.

A few counts support this clonotype. The gene calls are TRBV7-9 and TRBJ2-7; D is unclear. V was shortened by 2 bases and J by 3 bases, with 8 bases between the two germline ends. Germline lookup yields CDR1 SEHNR and CDR2 FQNEAQ (reference sequence). The length of the CDR3 is 13 residues. The CDR3 protein is CASSLTENYEQYF. DNA for the CDR3: TGTGCCAGCAGCTTAACAGAGAACTACGAGCAGTACTTC.

The chain recombines TRBV5-1 with TRBJ2-7, with 7 positions matching TRBD2. Germline assignment: CDR1 SGHRS and CDR2 YFSETQ. CDR3 size: 15 residues. V trimming: 0 bases; J trimming: 2 bases; junction bases outside the gene matches: 5. CDR3: CASSLAAGDTYEQYF. The CDR3 bases are TGCGCCAGCAGCTTGGCTGCGGGGGATACCTACGAGCAGTACTTC.

This clonotype was detected only a few times. The chain employs TRBV6-5 and TRBJ2-7, with D possibly matching TRBD1 (6 bases). The germline V gene has CDR1 MNHEY and CDR2 SVGAGI. The CDR3 sequence is 13 residues long. V lost 6 bases and J 3 bases, leaving 12 bases between the germline ends. The CDR3 here is CASSHSTGYEQYF. Written as DNA, the CDR3 is TGTGCCAGCAGCCACTCGACAGGCTACGAGCAGTACTTC.

In its sample, this clonotype was seen a few times. The genes are TRBV4-1 and TRBJ2-1; D unresolved. With 1 base removed from V and 4 bases from J, the gap between germline ends came to 11 bases. The CDR3 is 15 residues long. Germline CDR1 MGHRA, CDR2 YSYEKL. CDR3 bases: TGCGCCAGCAGCCAAGGCGTATTGACTTACAATGAGCAGTTCTTC. Its translation is CASSQGVLTYNEQFF.

The gene calls are TRBV7-6 and TRBJ2-3; D gene unclear. Trimming took off 1 base at V and 2 bases at J, with 10 bases between the two ends. The CDR3 length is 15 residues. Per the germline V gene, CDR1 is SGHVS and CDR2 is FNYEAQ. Here the CDR3 DNA reads TGTGCCAGCAGCTTAGAGGGTGACGCCACAGATACGCAGTATTTT. It translates to CASSLEGDATDTQYF.

A single count supports this clonotype. The J gene is TRBJ2-2, the V gene TRBV5-5; D unclear. The germline V gene has CDR1 SGHKS and CDR2 YYEKEE (reference sequence). V was shortened by 2 bases and J by 6 bases, with 8 bases between the two germline ends. The CDR3 consists of 13 residues. CDR3 in amino acids: CASSFTGPGELFF. Written as DNA, the CDR3 is TGTGCCAGCAGCTTCACGGGCCCCGGGGAGCTGTTTTTT.

The chain links TRBV12-3 or TRBV12-4 to TRBJ2-3; TRBD1 agrees at 9 bases. This CDR3 is built from 16 residues. Trimming took 2 bases from V and 5 from J; bases not matched to a gene: 8. The DNA of the CDR3 is TGTGCCAGCAGTTTATCACCGGGACAGGGAATAGATACGCAGTATTTT. Its protein product is CASSLSPGQGIDTQYF.

This clonotype has more than one count but fewer than ten. The V and J genes are TRBV7-6 and TRBJ2-7; 11 bases line up with TRBD2. The CDR3 is 15 amino acids. V dropped 6 bases and J dropped 3; count of bases not matched to a gene: 7. Germline CDR1 SGHVS, CDR2 FNYEAQ. CDR3 coding DNA: TGTGCCAGCAGTCCGACTAGCGGGGTTGTCTACGAGCAGTACGTC. As protein: CASSPTSGVVYEQYV.